Below, one T cell receptor beta chain is given with its context. Its target is not known. Extracted RNA was reverse transcribed, and the resulting cDNA served as sequencing template. The table came from immunoSEQ multiplex PCR; TCRdb's copy has only in-frame clones and leaves some out. In the table there are about 94,000 clones, about three quarters of which are singletons. This record belongs to a study of CD8+ T cells in alopecia areata. The study, taken as a whole, reports: Mice showed clearer TCR sharing than patients did, a gap that was possibly HLA-related. Tofacitinib significantly decreased scalp clonality and expanded CD8+ clones among top 100. Relative to normal scalp, lesional scalp, especially alopecia totalis/universalis, showed higher clonality.

Sample treatment: oral pan-JAK inhibitor, 5-10 mg twice daily. Collection of lesional scalp punch biopsies and peripheral blood was performed in alopecia areata patients. Unmatched junction bases numbered 5, after V lost 6 bases and J lost 3 bases. The CDR3 runs to 15 residues. CDR1 and CDR2 (germline): SGHRS, YFSETQ. Sequenced here: CD8+ T cells sorted from blood, sampled at week 44, from a patient treated with tofacitinib. The origin of this receptor is a human donor with alopecia areata. The gene calls are TRBV5-1 and TRBJ2-7; 14 bases match TRBD2. The CDR3 is CASKEGLAGVYEQYF. In DNA form, the CDR3 reads TGCGCCAGCAAGGAGGGACTAGCGGGGGTCTACGAGCAGTACTTC.